Listed below are T cell receptor beta chains from one sample, sequenced in a study of CD4+ T cells in melanoma. The assay was immunoSEQ multiplex PCR, and TCRdb's table has in-frame clones only and misses some. The sample lists about 15,000 clones; approximately 62% were seen once. The sample consisted of cells from a culture (not recorded whether cultured in vitro). The receptors originated from a human donor with melanoma. The CDR3 runs from the conserved cysteine through the conserved F or W. A D gene is named only where the DNA matches it firmly. The size field is filled for only some rows; it gives once, few, many or a size class.

D gene | J gene | clone size | V gene | CDR3 protein | CDR3 DNA
- | TRBJ2-3 | - | TRBV4-1 | CASARGGTDTQYF | TGCGCTAGCGCGCGGGGCGGCACAGATACGCAGTATTTT
- | TRBJ2-5 | - | TRBV7-3 | CASSLGQGAGEETQYF | TGTGCCAGCAGCTTAGGGCAGGGCGCCGGTGAGGAGACCCAGTACTTC
- | TRBJ1-2 | - | TRBV18 | CASSVLGRNYGYTF | TGTGCCAGCTCAGTCCTAGGGCGAAACTATGGCTACACCTTC
- | TRBJ2-4 | - | TRBV7-2 | CASSAHGAKNIQYF | TGTGCCAGCAGCGCACATGGAGCCAAAAACATTCAGTACTTC
TRBD1 | TRBJ1-5 | - | TRBV5-1 | CASSWTGGSNQPQHF | TGCGCCAGCAGCTGGACAGGGGGCAGCAATCAGCCCCAGCATTTT
TRBD1 | TRBJ2-7 | - | TRBV2 | CASSDEAGGRYEQYF | TGTGCCAGCAGTGATGAGGCAGGGGGCCGCTACGAGCAGTACTTC
- | TRBJ2-5 | - | TRBV5-1 | CASSFEGSETQYF | TGCGCCAGCAGCTTCGAAGGTTCGGAGACCCAGTACTTC
- | TRBJ2-6 | - | TRBV30 | CAWRGRGSPGANVLTF | TGTGCCTGGAGGGGCAGGGGTTCTCCGGGGGCCAACGTCCTGACTTTC
- | TRBJ1-2 | once | TRBV6-5 | CATKGFNYGYTF | TGTGCCACCAAGGGGTTTAACTATGGCTACACCTTC
- | TRBJ2-1 | - | TRBV18 | CASSPSYGGGGSYNEQFF | TGTGCCAGCTCACCGTCGTACGGCGGAGGGGGTTCCTACAATGAGCAGTTCTTC
- | TRBJ1-6 | - | TRBV7-8 | CASSLGQPNSPLHF | TGTGCCAGCAGCTTAGGGCAGCCAAATTCACCCCTCCACTTT
- | TRBJ2-3 | - | TRBV9 | CASSEGAGSSTDTQYF | TGTGCCAGCAGCGAAGGCGCCGGATCTAGCACAGATACGCAGTATTTT
TRBD1 | TRBJ1-1 | - | TRBV11-1 | CASSRDRGSEAFF | TGTGCCAGCAGCAGAGACAGGGGTTCTGAAGCTTTCTTT
- | TRBJ2-1 | - | TRBV18 | CASSPQGVSYNEQFF | TGTGCCAGCTCACCCCAAGGGGTCTCCTACAATGAGCAGTTCTTC
- | TRBJ2-2 | - | TRBV6-5 | CASSYSRRTNTGELFF | TGTGCCAGCAGTTACTCCAGACGGACGAACACCGGGGAGCTGTTTTTT
- | TRBJ2-7 | - | TRBV19 | CASSMARAREQYF | TGTGCCAGTAGTATGGCCCGGGCTCGGGAGCAGTACTTC
TRBD1 | TRBJ1-6 | once | TRBV5-4 | CASSVTGGAQNSPLHF | TGTGCCAGCAGCGTGACAGGGGGCGCGCAAAATTCACCCCTCCACTTT
- | TRBJ1-1 | - | TRBV4-1 | CASSHLSREAPEAFF | TGCGCCAGCAGCCACCTCAGTCGGGAGGCCCCGGAAGCTTTCTTT
- | TRBJ2-1 | once | TRBV27 | CASRDTYNEQFF | TGTGCCAGCAGGGACACTTACAATGAGCAGTTCTTC
- | TRBJ2-5 | - | TRBV2 | CASKNRASKTQYF | TGTGCCAGCAAGAACAGGGCGTCGAAGACCCAGTACTTC
TRBD1 | TRBJ2-7 | - | TRBV6-5 | CASGRTGPYEQYF | TGTGCCAGCGGCCGGACAGGGCCCTACGAGCAGTACTTC
- | TRBJ1-1 | - | TRBV7-2 | CASSPTGTMNTEAFF | TGTGCCAGCAGTCCGACAGGCACTATGAACACTGAAGCTTTCTTT
TRBD1 | TRBJ2-5 | - | TRBV18 | CASSPDRGGETQYF | TGTGCCAGCTCACCCGACAGGGGTGGAGAGACCCAGTACTTC
- | TRBJ2-3 | - | TRBV6-1 | CASSGAVTSTDTQYF | TGTGCCAGCAGTGGGGCCGTTACTAGCACAGATACGCAGTATTTT
TRBD1 | TRBJ1-2 | - | TRBV5-1 | CASSLDGTGLSYGYTF | TGCGCCAGCAGCTTGGATGGGACAGGGCTCTCCTATGGCTACACCTTC
TRBD1 | TRBJ1-5 | - | TRBV18 | CASSSRTGQNPSNQPQHF | TGTGCCAGCTCATCTAGGACAGGGCAAAACCCTAGCAATCAGCCCCAGCATTTT
- | TRBJ2-7 | few | TRBV19 | CASSIYGQGEQYF | TGTGCCAGTAGTATTTACGGTCAAGGGGAGCAGTACTTC
- | TRBJ1-2 | - | TRBV21-1 | CASSFLANYGYTF | TGTGCCAGCAGCTTTTTGGCTAACTATGGCTACACCTTC
TRBD1 | TRBJ1-2 | - | TRBV19 | CASKGTGSNYGYTF | TGTGCCAGTAAAGGGACAGGTTCTAACTATGGCTACACCTTC
- | TRBJ1-1 | - | TRBV5-4 | CASSLDSVFGAFF | TGTGCCAGCAGCTTGGATAGTGTCTTTGGAGCTTTCTTT
TRBD2 | TRBJ2-1 | once | TRBV7-3 | CASSLGAGGPVEQFF | TGTGCCAGCAGCTTAGGGGCGGGGGGGCCTGTTGAGCAGTTCTTC
- | TRBJ2-3 | - | TRBV6-5 | CASSYSKFSGTQYF | TGTGCCAGCAGTTACTCGAAGTTTTCCGGTACGCAGTATTTT
TRBD1 | TRBJ2-1 | - | TRBV19 | CASSTGSQGEQFF | TGTGCCAGTTCGACAGGGTCCCAGGGTGAGCAGTTCTTC
- | TRBJ2-7 | - | TRBV6-6 | CASSTSLGQYEQYF | TGTGCCAGCAGTACCTCGTTGGGGCAGTACGAGCAGTACTTC
- | TRBJ2-3 | few | TRBV4-1 | CASSQGYGDTDTQYF | TGCGCCAGCAGCCAAGGATACGGGGACACAGATACGCAGTATTTT
TRBD1 | TRBJ1-2 | - | TRBV11-2 | CASSTYNRGRSYGYTF | TGTGCCAGCAGCACTTACAACAGGGGCCGGAGCTATGGCTACACCTTC
TRBD1 | TRBJ2-7 | - | TRBV7-9 | CASSVGQAYEQYF | TGTGCCAGCAGCGTGGGACAGGCCTACGAGCAGTACTTC
TRBD1 | TRBJ1-2 | - | TRBV19 | CASKIGPGGGRGYTF | TGTGCCAGTAAGATTGGGCCTGGAGGGGGCCGCGGCTACACCTTC
- | TRBJ1-3 | - | TRBV5-1 | CASSLSGDGPDTIYF | TGCGCCAGCAGCTTGTCGGGGGATGGCCCGGACACCATATATTTT
- | TRBJ2-1 | - | TRBV19 | CASSIGDAGWTHNEQFF | TGTGCCAGTAGTATAGGCGACGCGGGGTGGACCCACAATGAGCAGTTCTTC
- | TRBJ1-2 | few | TRBV19 | CASSRTLGYGYTF | TGTGCCAGTAGTAGGACACTGGGATATGGCTACACCTTC
- | TRBJ2-7 | - | TRBV30 | CAWSRLGARYEQYF | TGTGCCTGGAGTCGGCTGGGGGCCCGGTACGAGCAGTACTTC
- | TRBJ1-1 | - | TRBV5-4 | CASSLTSSRGEAFF | TGTGCCAGCAGCTTAACCTCGAGCAGGGGTGAAGCTTTCTTT